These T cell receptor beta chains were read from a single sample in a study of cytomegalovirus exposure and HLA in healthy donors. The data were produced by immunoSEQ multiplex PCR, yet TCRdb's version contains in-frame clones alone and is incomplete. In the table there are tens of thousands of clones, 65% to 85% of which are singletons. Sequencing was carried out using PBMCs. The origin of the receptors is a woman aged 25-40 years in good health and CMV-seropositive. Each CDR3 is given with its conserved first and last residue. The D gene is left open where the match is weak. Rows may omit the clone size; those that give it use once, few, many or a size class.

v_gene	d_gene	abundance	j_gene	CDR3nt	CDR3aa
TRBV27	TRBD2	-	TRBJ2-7	TGTGCCTGCCGACTAGCGGGGGGGTCGGCCTACGAGCAGTACTTC	CACRLAGGSAYEQYF
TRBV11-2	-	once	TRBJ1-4	TGTGCCAGCAGCTTAGAGAGGGTGGTAGAAGAAAAACTGTTTTTT	CASSLERVVEEKLFF
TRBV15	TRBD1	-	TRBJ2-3	TGTGCCACCAGCTCCCGACCGGGACAGGGAGCAGATACGCAGTATTTT	CATSSRPGQGADTQYF
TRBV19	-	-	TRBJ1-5	TGTGCCAGTAGCCGAGAATATAGCAATCAGCCCCAGCATTTT	CASSREYSNQPQHF
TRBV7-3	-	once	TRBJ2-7	TGTGCCAGCAGCTTAAACGGCGGGGCCTCCTACGAGCAGTACTTC	CASSLNGGASYEQYF
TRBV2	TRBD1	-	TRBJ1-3	TGTGCCAGCAGTGAGCTACAGGGGGCTCGAAACACCATATATTTT	CASSELQGARNTIYF
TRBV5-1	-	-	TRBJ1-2	TGCGCCAGCAGCTTGGTGGCCGGGGTTGGCGGCTACACCTTC	CASSLVAGVGGYTF
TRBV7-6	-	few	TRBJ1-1	TGTGCCAGCAGCATACAGGAGAACACTGAAGCTTTCTTT	CASSIQENTEAFF
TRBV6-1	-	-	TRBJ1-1	TGTGCCACGGGCGGGACGGCGAACACTGAAGCTTTCTTT	CATGGTANTEAFF
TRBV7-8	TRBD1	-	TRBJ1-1	TGTGCCAGCAGCTCCGTGGACAGGGCAAACACTGAAGCTTTCTTT	CASSSVDRANTEAFF
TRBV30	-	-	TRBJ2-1	TGTGCCTGGAGTGTAGCAGGGCCAAGGTCCTACAATGAGCAGTTCTTC	CAWSVAGPRSYNEQFF
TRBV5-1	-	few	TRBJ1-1	TGCGCCAGCAGCTTTTCGGGGGACACTGAAGCTTTCTTT	CASSFSGDTEAFF
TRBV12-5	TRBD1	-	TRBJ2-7	TGTGCTAGTGGTTTGGAGGGAAAGACAGGGGTGTCCTACGAGCAGTACTTC	CASGLEGKTGVSYEQYF
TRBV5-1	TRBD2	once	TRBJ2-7	TGCGCCAGCAGCTTTATAGCGGGAGGGTTATCCTACGAGCAGTACTTC	CASSFIAGGLSYEQYF
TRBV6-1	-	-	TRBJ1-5	TGTGCCGGCAGTTTGACAGGTGGCCAGCCCCAGCATTTT	CAGSLTGGQPQHF
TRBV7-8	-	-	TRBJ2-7	TGTGCCAGCAGCTTAGGTTGGGCAGGGATGGGCTACGAGCAGTACTTC	CASSLGWAGMGYEQYF
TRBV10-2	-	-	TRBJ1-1	TGCGCCAGCAGTTCACAGGGAAACAGGGTGGAAGCTTTCTTT	CASSSQGNRVEAFF
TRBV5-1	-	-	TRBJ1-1	TGCGCCAGCAGCTTGGCTGCAGGATTGAACACTGAAGCTTTCTTT	CASSLAAGLNTEAFF
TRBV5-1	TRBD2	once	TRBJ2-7	TGCGCCAGCAGCTTGGTAGGGCGGGAGGGCCTAGAGTACTTC	CASSLVGREGLEYF
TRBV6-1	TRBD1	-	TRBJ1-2	TGTGCCAGCAGTGTAGCAGGGGGCTATGGCTACCCCTTC	CASSVAGGYGYPF
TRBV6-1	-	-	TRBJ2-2	TGTGCCAGCAGTGGCGCGGGCGGCGAACTGTTTTTT	CASSGAGGELFF
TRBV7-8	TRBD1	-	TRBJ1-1	TGTGCCAGCAGCTCGACAGGGAGGAACACTGAAGCTTTCTTT	CASSSTGRNTEAFF
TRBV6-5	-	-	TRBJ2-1	TGTGCCAGCAGTTACTCCTACCTCCTAAATGGCAATGAGCAGTTCTTC	CASSYSYLLNGNEQFF
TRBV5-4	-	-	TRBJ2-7	TGTGCCAGCAGCTTAGGGGCTAGTGCAACCTACGAGCAGTACTTC	CASSLGASATYEQYF
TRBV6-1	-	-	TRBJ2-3	TGTGCCAGCACCAGGGGTGCGCACACAGATACGCAGTATTTT	CASTRGAHTDTQYF
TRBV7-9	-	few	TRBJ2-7	TGTGCCAGCAGCTCGCTAGAGGGTCTCTACGAGCAGTACTTC	CASSSLEGLYEQYF
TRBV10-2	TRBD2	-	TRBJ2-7	TGCGCCAGCAGTGAGTCGGAACCGGGACTAGCCTACGAGCAGTACTTC	CASSESEPGLAYEQYF
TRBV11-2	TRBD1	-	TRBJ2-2	TGTGCCAGCAGCTCCCCGGCACTACAGGGGACCGGGGAGCTGTTTTTT	CASSSPALQGTGELFF
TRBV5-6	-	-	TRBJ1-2	TGTGCCAGCAGCGGCTGGGGAGGCTATGGCTACACCTTC	CASSGWGGYGYTF
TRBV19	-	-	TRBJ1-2	TGTGCCAGTAGTATAGTGGCAGGGGCGGATCTCTATGGCTACACCTTC	CASSIVAGADLYGYTF
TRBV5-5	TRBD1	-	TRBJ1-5	TGTGCCAGCAGCCCGGGACAGCCAACCTCGTCCCAGCATTTT	CASSPGQPTSSQHF
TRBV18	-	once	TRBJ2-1	TGTGCCAGCTCGCCTACGCCGAGTACCTACAATGAGCAGTTCTTC	CASSPTPSTYNEQFF
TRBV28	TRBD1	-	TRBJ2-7	TGTGCCAGCAGGGGGACAGGGCCCTTCAACGAGCAGTACTTC	CASRGTGPFNEQYF
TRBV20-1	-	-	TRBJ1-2	TGCAGTGCTAGACTTGATGGCTACACCTTC	CSARLDGYTF
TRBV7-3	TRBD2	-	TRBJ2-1	TGTGCCAGCAGCCCGACTCTAGCGGGAGGTCAGAATGAGCAGTTCTTC	CASSPTLAGGQNEQFF
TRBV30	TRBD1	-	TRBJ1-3	TGTGCCTGGAGTCTGACAGGGGGATTTGGAAACACCATATATTTT	CAWSLTGGFGNTIYF
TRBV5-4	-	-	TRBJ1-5	TGTGCCAGCAGCTTAGGAACAGGGAATCAGCCCCAGCATTTT	CASSLGTGNQPQHF
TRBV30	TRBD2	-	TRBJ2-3	TGTGCCTGGAGGCTAGCGGGAGGGAGGACAGATACGCAGTATTTT	CAWRLAGGRTDTQYF
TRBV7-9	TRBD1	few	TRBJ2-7	TGTTCCAGCAGCCAAACAGGGGACGAGCAGTACTTC	CSSSQTGDEQYF
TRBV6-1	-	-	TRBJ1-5	TGTGCCAGCCGTTCAGGGGGCAATCAGCCCCAGCATTTT	CASRSGGNQPQHF
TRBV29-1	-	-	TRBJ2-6	TGCAGCGCCTATCCAGGGGACTCTGGGGCCAACGTCCTGACTTTC	CSAYPGDSGANVLTF
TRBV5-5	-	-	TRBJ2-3	TGTGCCAGCAGCTCCAAGGGGGGGGCGATCACAGATACGCAGTATTTT	CASSSKGGAITDTQYF
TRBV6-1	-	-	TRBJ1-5	TGTGCCAGCAGTCCCCTTAGTCAGCCCCAGCATTTT	CASSPLSQPQHF
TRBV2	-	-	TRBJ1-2	TGTGCCAGCAGTGGCGGGGCGGGGCTCTATGGCTACACCTTC	CASSGGAGLYGYTF
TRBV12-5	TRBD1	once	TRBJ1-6	TGTGCTAGTGGTTTGCGGACAGGGAACCCCTCGGCACCCCTCCACTTT	CASGLRTGNPSAPLHF
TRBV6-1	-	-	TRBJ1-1	TGTGCCAGCAGTGTCCGGATCGGGGGGGGCACTGAAGCTTTCTTT	CASSVRIGGGTEAFF
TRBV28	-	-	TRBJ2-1	TGTGCCATTAATAGGGGGAAACCCTACAATGAGCAGTTCTTC	CAINRGKPYNEQFF
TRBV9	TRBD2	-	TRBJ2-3	TGTGCCAGCAGCGTGGTAGCGGGGGGCCGGGATACGCAGTATTTT	CASSVVAGGRDTQYF
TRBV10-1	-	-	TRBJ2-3	TGCGCCAGCAGATCCGACTCGGGAGATACGCAGTATTTT	CASRSDSGDTQYF
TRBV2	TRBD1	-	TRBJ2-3	TGTGCCAGCAGTGCTGAAGGGGGCGAGGCAGATACGCAGTATTTT	CASSAEGGEADTQYF
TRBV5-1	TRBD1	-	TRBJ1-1	TGCGCCAGCACCCCGGTAGACAGGGAGAACACTGAAGCTTTCTTT	CASTPVDRENTEAFF
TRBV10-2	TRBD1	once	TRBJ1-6	TGCGCCAGCAGCCCCGGGACAGGGGGAGGTTCACCCCTCCACTTT	CASSPGTGGGSPLHF
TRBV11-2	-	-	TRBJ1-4	TGTGCCAGCAGCTTAGGCCTAAACCTCAGGGATGAAAAACTGTTTTTT	CASSLGLNLRDEKLFF